These 25 T cell receptor beta chains originate from one sample sequenced in a study of shared clonotypes between healthy human individuals (dated by TCRdb to 2019 to 2021). Libraries were made using the immunoSEQ multiplex PCR assay. Here the immuneACCESS table is served through TCRdb, limited to in-frame sequences with V and J called. Missing clones are a known gap in these copies; in checked studies unresolved V genes cover under half, and the rest lacks a known reason. For this sample the table gives 450,000 or so clones, of which approximately 71% were detected only once. Around 12% of the sample comes from the top ten. Sequenced sample: PBMCs. These receptors were collected from a woman aged 40 to 50 in good health. Some clones in this sample may be carry-over from other donors' samples.

This clone turned up a few times. The chain carries TRBV28 and TRBJ1-2; TRBD1 is a possible D gene (5 bases). The germline V gene encodes CDR1 MDHEN and CDR2 SYDVKM. The CDR3 runs 14 residues. Trimming pared 2 bases from V and 8 bases from J, leaving 15 bases between. DNA of the CDR3: TGTGCCAGCAGTTTAATGCGGACAAAGGGGGGCTACACCTTC. Protein sequence: CASSLMRTKGGYTF.

This clone was observed a handful of times. This sequence joins TRBV11-2 and TRBJ1-2; D not resolved. In germline, CDR1 is SGHAT, CDR2 FQNNGV. The ends were cut back, 5 bases at V and 4 bases at J, with 8 bases in the middle. The CDR3 extends over 12 amino acids. The CDR3 reads CASSQGPYGYTF. CDR3 DNA: TGTGCCAGCAGCCAAGGCCCCTATGGCTACACCTTC.

This clone was observed a handful of times. The chain carries TRBV7-2 and TRBJ2-5; 7 bases match TRBD2. The CDR3 totals 14 residues. With V trimmed by 5 bases and J by 3 bases, 6 bases remained unmatched. From germline, CDR1 is SGHTA and CDR2 FQGNSA. CDR3 sequence reads: CASSPGLPKETQYF. As DNA, the CDR3 is TGTGCCAGCAGCCCGGGACTACCTAAAGAGACCCAGTACTTC.

V is TRBV4-3 and J is TRBJ1-1; TRBD1 matches 8 bases. CDR1 is LGHNA, CDR2 YSLEER, per germline. The V and J ends lost 3 bases and 12 bases, in that order; junction bases with no gene match: 12. CDR3 length: 14 amino acids. The CDR3 protein is CASSQALMDREPFF. CDR3 bases: TGCGCCAGCAGCCAGGCCCTGATGGACAGGGAGCCTTTCTTT.

This chain connects TRBV15 to TRBJ2-6, with TRBD1 identical over 7 bases. V lost 4 bases and J lost 0; bases outside the gene matches: 6. The germline V gene has CDR1 LNHNV and CDR2 YYDKDF (reference sequence). CDR3 length: 17 residues. The CDR3: CATSTGQLSSGANVLTF. The DNA for the CDR3 is TGTGCCACCAGCACGGGACAGCTTAGCTCTGGGGCCAACGTCCTGACTTTC. The full variable domain, in which reference TRBV15 and TRBJ2-6 provide the parts outside the CDR3, is DAMVIQNPRYQVTQFGKPVTLSCSQTLNHNVMYWYQQKSSQAPKLLFHYYDKDFNNEADTPDNFQSRRPNTSFCFLDIRSPGLGDTAMYLCATSTGQLSSGANVLTFGAGSRLTVL.

This clone was picked up a small number of times. The chain has TRBV28 and TRBJ2-4; D is unresolved. The V gene's germline CDR1 is MDHEN and CDR2 SYDVKM. This CDR3 has 16 amino acids. The V gene lost 2 bases and the J gene lost 0 bases, with 11 bases spanning the gap. CDR3 sequence: CASSLGQPLAKNIQYF. The CDR3 DNA reads TGTGCCAGCAGTTTAGGGCAGCCACTAGCCAAAAACATTCAGTACTTC. The entire variable domain, with the rest obtained from reference TRBV28 and TRBJ2-4, is as follows: DVKVTQSSRYLVKRTGEKVFLECVQDMDHENMFWYRQDPGLGLRLIYFSYDVKMKEKGDIPEGYSVSREKKERFSLILESASTNQTSMYLCASSLGQPLAKNIQYFGAGTRLSVL.

Concerning this clone itself: Other DNA sequences from this sample encode an identical CDR3 as well. The rearrangement joins TRBV30 to TRBJ2-7; tentative D call: TRBD1 (5 bases). V lost 1 base and J 4 bases, leaving 5 bases between the germline ends. CDR1 is GTSNPN, CDR2 SVGIG, per germline (reference sequence). The CDR3 extends over 11 amino acids. The DNA of the CDR3 is TGTGCCTGGAGTGCAGGGTACGAGCAGTACTTC. Protein sequence: CAWSAGYEQYF. The full variable domain, in which reference TRBV30 and TRBJ2-7 provide the parts outside the CDR3, is SQTIHQWPATLVQPVGSPLSLECTVEGTSNPNLYWYRQAAGRGLQLLFYSVGIGQISSEVPQNLSASRPQDRQFILSSKKLLLSDSGFYLCAWSAGYEQYFGPGTRLTVT.

This clone was seen a few times. The J gene is TRBJ2-1, the V gene TRBV10-3; D remains ambiguous. CDR1 and CDR2 (germline): ENHRY, SYGVKD. The CDR3 sequence is 13 residues long. V lost 3 bases to trimming and J lost 3 bases, with 6 bases between them. The CDR3 protein is CAISDVGYNEQFF. Here the CDR3 DNA reads TGTGCCATCAGTGACGTCGGCTACAATGAGCAGTTCTTC.

This CDR3 reads CASGLNPTGDEQFF. For the CDR3, the DNA is TGTGCTAGTGGTTTGAACCCGACTGGCGATGAGCAGTTCTTC. The rearrangement links TRBV12-5 to TRBJ2-1; no definite D call. Germline CDR1 reads LGHNT; CDR2 reads FRNRAP. The V and J ends lost 2 bases and 8 bases respectively, with 13 bases between them. The CDR3 has 14 amino acids.

V is TRBV9 and J is TRBJ2-1; D call uncertain. Per germline, CDR1 SGDLS and CDR2 YYNGEE. V was trimmed by 0 bases and J by 5 bases, leaving 12 bases between them. The CDR3 length is 15 residues. In nucleotides, the CDR3 is TGTGCCAGCAGCGTAGCTGTCGCGGCACACAATGAGCAGTTCTTC. It codes for CASSVAVAAHNEQFF. The full variable domain, in which reference TRBV9 and TRBJ2-1 provide the parts outside the CDR3, is DSGVTQTPKHLITATGQRVTLRCSPRSGDLSVYWYQQSLDQGLQFLIQYYNGEERAKGNILERFSAQQFPDLHSELNLSSLELGDSALYFCASSVAVAAHNEQFFGPGTRLTVL.

Comments on this clone: A far larger clone is a single base away, which makes a read error likely. Other DNA sequences in this sample translate to the same CDR3. The chain joins TRBV2 to TRBJ1-5, with 8 bases fitting TRBD1. Germline CDR1 reads SNHLY; CDR2 reads FYNNEI. This CDR3 comprises 14 residues. The ends lost 8 bases at V and 10 bases at J; junction bases unmatched: 13. The CDR3 sequence: CASGGQGASGPQHF. CDR3 coding DNA: TGTGCCAGCGGCGGACAGGGTGCGTCTGGACCCCAGCATTTT.

This clone appeared once. The gene calls are TRBV5-1 and TRBJ1-3; weak D call: TRBD1 (5 bases). The CDR3 loop spans 16 amino acids. Trimming took 0 bases from V and 0 from J, leaving 10 bases between them. The germline V gene has CDR1 SGHRS and CDR2 YFSETQ. The DNA of the CDR3 is TGCGCCAGCAGCTTGGGACAGCAATTCTCTGGAAACACCATATATTTT. It yields the protein CASSLGQQFSGNTIYF.

This clone is a singleton in its sample. The chain uses TRBV6-4 and TRBJ2-7; 10 bases are shared with TRBD2. The germline V gene encodes CDR1 MRHNA and CDR2 SNTAGT. J gave up 0 bases and V 6 bases, and 14 bases lay outside the gene matches. The length of the CDR3 is 18 residues. The chain's CDR3 is CASSEAGTSVRSSYEQYF. In DNA, the CDR3 is TGTGCCAGCAGCGAAGCCGGGACTAGCGTGAGGAGCTCCTACGAGCAGTACTTC.

This clone was observed a single time. The rearrangement links TRBV7-8 to TRBJ2-2; TRBD2 matches 10 bases. Germline loops: CDR1 SGHVS, CDR2 FQNEAQ. V dropped 5 bases and J dropped 7; count of bases not matched to a gene: 16. There are 18 residues in the CDR3. The CDR3 protein is CASSPWALTSGIGGELFF. CDR3 bases: TGTGCCAGCAGCCCCTGGGCCCTAACTAGCGGGATCGGCGGGGAGCTGTTTTTT.

V and J are TRBV2 and TRBJ2-7, with 8 bases identical to TRBD1. The CDR3 runs to 16 residues. From germline, CDR1 is SNHLY and CDR2 FYNNEI. V gave up 6 bases and J gave up 4 bases; unmatched junction bases: 14. The CDR3 DNA sequence: TGTGCCAGCAGGGGGGCGAAGACAGGGGTGGATTACGAGCAGTACTTC. Translating it yields CASRGAKTGVDYEQYF.

The chain recombines TRBV5-1 with TRBJ1-1; a weak D match, TRBD1 (6 bases). Per the germline V gene, CDR1 is SGHRS and CDR2 is YFSETQ. V was cut by 3 bases and J by 3 bases, with 12 bases left in between. The CDR3 is 14 residues long. The CDR3 coding sequence is TGCGCCAGCAGCTCCCAGGGGTTGGACACTGAAGCTTTCTTT. This codes for CASSSQGLDTEAFF. Full variable domain (rest looked up from reference TRBV5-1 and TRBJ1-1): KAGVTQTPRYLIKTRGQQVTLSCSPISGHRSVSWYQQTPGQGLQFLFEYFSETQRNKGNFPGRFSGRQFSNSRSEMNVSTLELGDSALYLCASSSQGLDTEAFFGQGTRLTVV.

The genes are TRBV4-2 and TRBJ2-7; D tentatively fits TRBD1 or TRBD2 (5 bases each). Trimming removed 5 bases at V and 2 bases at J, with 16 bases between. This CDR3 comprises 15 residues. Germline CDR1 reads LGHNA; CDR2 reads YNFKEQ. CDR3 sequence reads: CASSLVGVRTYEQYF. The CDR3 nucleotides read TGTGCCAGCAGCTTAGTGGGGGTCCGCACCTACGAGCAGTACTTC.

This clone was seen a few times. The chain links TRBV28 to TRBJ1-1; 7 bases are shared with TRBD1. V shed 6 bases, J shed 3 bases, and the junction held 1 base outside the gene matches. CDR3 length: 12 residues. Germline V gene data show CDR1 as MDHEN and CDR2 as SYDVKM. The CDR3 region is CASRQGDTEAFF. DNA for the CDR3: TGTGCCAGCAGGCAGGGGGACACTGAAGCTTTCTTT.

J is TRBJ2-7 and V is TRBV7-2; maybe TRBD1 (5 bases). V was cut by 5 bases and J by 6 bases, with 17 bases left in between. CDR3 length: 14 residues. Germline V gene lookup returns CDR1 SGHTA and CDR2 FQGNSA. The CDR3 spells CASSPYGREAEQYF. Written as DNA, the CDR3 is TGTGCCAGCAGCCCCTATGGCAGGGAAGCCGAGCAGTACTTC.

This clone was recorded a few times. The CDR3 nucleotides read TGTGCAAGTCGCTTAGTGTTCAGACCTGAGATAGCAACTAATGAAAAACTGTTTTTT. It codes for CASRLVFRPEIATNEKLFF. The V and J genes are TRBV12-2 and TRBJ1-4. TRBV12-2 is a pseudogene. The CDR3 runs 19 residues.

This clone has a handful of counts. The chain has TRBV5-1 and TRBJ2-7; D perhaps matches TRBD2 (7 bases). Germline V gene data show CDR1 as SGHRS and CDR2 as YFSETQ. V was pared by 3 bases and J by 5 bases, with 15 bases between. The length of the CDR3 is 14 residues. CDR3 sequence reads: CASSWGPGGDEQYF. For the CDR3, the DNA is TGCGCCAGCAGCTGGGGGCCGGGGGGAGACGAGCAGTACTTC.

This sequence joins TRBV6-5 and TRBJ2-3; D remains ambiguous. Trimming took 5 bases from V and 6 from J, leaving 12 bases between them. Germline V gene lookup returns CDR1 MNHEY and CDR2 SVGAGI. CDR3 size: 13 residues. The CDR3 DNA is TGTGCCAGCAGTCAATGGATAGGGGATACGCAGTATTTT. Protein: CASSQWIGDTQYF.

J is TRBJ1-1 and V is TRBV28; D gene uncertain. The germline V and J ends were trimmed by 6 bases and 7 bases, with 12 bases remaining between them. The CDR3 totals 12 residues. Germline assignment: CDR1 MDHEN and CDR2 SYDVKM. The CDR3 reads CASSRLLFEAFF. The CDR3 DNA reads as TGTGCCAGCAGCCGCCTTTTGTTTGAAGCTTTCTTT. Full variable domain (remainder filled in from reference TRBV28 and TRBJ1-1): DVKVTQSSRYLVKRTGEKVFLECVQDMDHENMFWYRQDPGLGLRLIYFSYDVKMKEKGDIPEGYSVSREKKERFSLILESASTNQTSMYLCASSRLLFEAFFGQGTRLTVV.

This clone was picked up one time. The chain employs TRBV11-1 and TRBJ2-5; 8 bases are shared with TRBD2. The CDR3 spans 15 residues. Germline lookup yields CDR1 SGHAT and CDR2 FQDESV (reference sequence). V was clipped by 2 bases and J by 5 bases; unmatched bases: 7. CDR3 sequence: CASSLSAGVEETQYF. The CDR3 DNA is TGTGCCAGCAGCTTATCAGCGGGAGTCGAGGAGACCCAGTACTTC.

This clone showed up just once. A read error may be the cause here, since a much bigger clone is one base away. This rearrangement joins TRBV9 to TRBJ2-1; 8 nucleotides match TRBD1. Germline CDR1 SGDLS, CDR2 YYNGEE. The V and J ends lost 0 bases and 6 bases, in that order; junction bases with no gene match: 5. This CDR3 contains 15 residues. The CDR3 is CASSVGGQVSNEQFF. For the CDR3, the DNA is TGTGCCAGCAGCGTAGGGGGACAGGTATCCAATGAGCAGTTCTTC. Supplemented by reference TRBV9 and TRBJ2-1, the full variable domain reads DSGVTQTPKHLITATGQRVTLRCSPRSGDLSVYWYQQSLDQGLQFLIQYYNGEERAKGNILERFSAQQFPDLHSELNLSSLELGDSALYFCASSVGGQVSNEQFFGPGTRLTVL.